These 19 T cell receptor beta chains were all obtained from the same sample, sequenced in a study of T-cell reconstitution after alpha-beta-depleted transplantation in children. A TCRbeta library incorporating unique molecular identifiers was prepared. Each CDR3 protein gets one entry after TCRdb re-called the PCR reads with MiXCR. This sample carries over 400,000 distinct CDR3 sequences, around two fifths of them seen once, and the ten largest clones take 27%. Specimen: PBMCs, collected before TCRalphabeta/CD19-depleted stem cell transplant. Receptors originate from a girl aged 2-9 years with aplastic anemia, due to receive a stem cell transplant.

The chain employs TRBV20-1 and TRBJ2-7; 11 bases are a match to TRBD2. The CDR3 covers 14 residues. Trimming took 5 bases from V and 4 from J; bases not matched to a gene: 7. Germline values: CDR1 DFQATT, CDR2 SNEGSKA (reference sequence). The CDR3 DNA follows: TGCAGTGCTGCCCCAACTAGCGGGAGTTACGAGCAGTACTTC. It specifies CSAAPTSGSYEQYF.

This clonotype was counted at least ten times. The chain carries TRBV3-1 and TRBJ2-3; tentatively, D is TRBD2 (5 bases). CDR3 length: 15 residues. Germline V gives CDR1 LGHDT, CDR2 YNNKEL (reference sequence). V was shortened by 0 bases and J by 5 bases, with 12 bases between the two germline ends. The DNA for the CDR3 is TGTGCCAGCAGCCAAGACCAGATTGCGGGAGATACGCAGTATTTT. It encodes CASSQDQIAGDTQYF.

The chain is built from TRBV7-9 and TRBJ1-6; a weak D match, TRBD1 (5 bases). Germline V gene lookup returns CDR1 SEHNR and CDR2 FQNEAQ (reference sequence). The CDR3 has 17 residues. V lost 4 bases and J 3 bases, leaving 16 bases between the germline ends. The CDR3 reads CASSSRKGRSYNSPLHF. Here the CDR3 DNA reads TGTGCCAGCAGCTCACGGAAGGGACGGAGCTATAATTCACCCCTCCACTTT. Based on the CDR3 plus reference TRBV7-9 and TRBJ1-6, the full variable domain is DTGVSQNPRHKITKRGQNVTFRCDPISEHNRLYWYRQTLGQGPEFLTYFQNEAQLEKSRLLSDRFSAERPKGSFSTLEIQRTEQGDSAMYLCASSSRKGRSYNSPLHFGNGTRLTVT.

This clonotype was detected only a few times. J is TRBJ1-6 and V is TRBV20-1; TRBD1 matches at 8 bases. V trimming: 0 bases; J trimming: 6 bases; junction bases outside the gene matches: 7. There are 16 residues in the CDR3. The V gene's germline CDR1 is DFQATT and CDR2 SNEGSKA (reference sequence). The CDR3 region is CSAREGTGGGNSPLHF. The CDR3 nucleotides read TGCAGTGCTAGAGAGGGAACAGGGGGAGGTAATTCACCCCTCCACTTT.

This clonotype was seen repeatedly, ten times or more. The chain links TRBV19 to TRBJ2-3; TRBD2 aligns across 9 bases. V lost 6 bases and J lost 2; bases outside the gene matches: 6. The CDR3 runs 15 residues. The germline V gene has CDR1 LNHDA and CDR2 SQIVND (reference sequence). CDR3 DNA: TGTGCCAGTAGCATCCTAGCGGGACACACAGATACGCAGTATTTT. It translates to CASSILAGHTDTQYF.

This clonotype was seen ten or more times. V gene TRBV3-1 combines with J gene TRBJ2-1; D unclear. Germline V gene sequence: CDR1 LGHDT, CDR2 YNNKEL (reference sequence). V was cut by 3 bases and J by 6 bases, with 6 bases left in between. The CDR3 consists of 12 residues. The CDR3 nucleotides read TGTGCCAGCAGCCATTACGGCAATGAGCAGTTCTTC. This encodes CASSHYGNEQFF.

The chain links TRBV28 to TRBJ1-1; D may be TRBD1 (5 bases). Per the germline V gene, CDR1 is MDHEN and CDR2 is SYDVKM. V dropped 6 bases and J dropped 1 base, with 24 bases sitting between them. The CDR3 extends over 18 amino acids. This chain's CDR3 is CASRPVTVGGRRNTEAFF. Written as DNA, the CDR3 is TGTGCCAGCAGACCTGTCACTGTCGGGGGGAGGCGGAACACTGAAGCTTTCTTT. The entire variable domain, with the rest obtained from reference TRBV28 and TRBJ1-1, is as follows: DVKVTQSSRYLVKRTGEKVFLECVQDMDHENMFWYRQDPGLGLRLIYFSYDVKMKEKGDIPEGYSVSREKKERFSLILESASTNQTSMYLCASRPVTVGGRRNTEAFFGQGTRLTVV.

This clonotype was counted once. DNA of the CDR3: TGTGCCACCAGCAGAGATGCGAGCTACAATCAGCCCCAGCATTTT. It encodes CATSRDASYNQPQHF. The chain recombines TRBV15 with TRBJ1-5; D not resolved. The germline V gene has CDR1 LNHNV and CDR2 YYDKDF (reference sequence). Deletions cut 0 bases from V and 3 bases from J, with 9 bases between. The CDR3 sequence is 15 residues long.

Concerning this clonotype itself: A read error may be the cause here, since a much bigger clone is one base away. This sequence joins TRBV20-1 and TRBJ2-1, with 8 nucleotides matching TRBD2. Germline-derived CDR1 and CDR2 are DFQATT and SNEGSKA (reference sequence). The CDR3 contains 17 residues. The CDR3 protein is CCASVVSGTLSYNEQFF. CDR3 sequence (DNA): TGCTGTGCTAGTGTGGTTAGCGGGACCCTGTCTTACAATGAGCAGTTCTTC.

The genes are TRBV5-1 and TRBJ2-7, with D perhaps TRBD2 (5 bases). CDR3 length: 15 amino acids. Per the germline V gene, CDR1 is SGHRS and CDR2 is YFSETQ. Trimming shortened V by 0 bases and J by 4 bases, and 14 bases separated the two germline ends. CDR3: CASSLGGYSGYEQYF. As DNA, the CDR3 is TGCGCCAGCAGCTTGGGCGGGTATTCCGGGTACGAGCAGTACTTC.

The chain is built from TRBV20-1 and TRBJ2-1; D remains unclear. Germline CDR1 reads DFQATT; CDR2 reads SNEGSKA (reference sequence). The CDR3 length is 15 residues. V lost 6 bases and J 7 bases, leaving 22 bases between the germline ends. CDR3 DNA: TGCAGTGCCCCACACCCGGCTACCAAAGGGAATGAGCAGTTCTTC. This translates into CSAPHPATKGNEQFF.

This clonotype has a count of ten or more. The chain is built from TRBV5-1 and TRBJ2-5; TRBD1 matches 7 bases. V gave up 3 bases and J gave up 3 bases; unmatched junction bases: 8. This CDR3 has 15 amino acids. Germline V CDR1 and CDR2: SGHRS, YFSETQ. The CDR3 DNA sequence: TGCGCCAGCAGCTCCTACGCCGGGACAGAAGAGACCCAGTACTTC. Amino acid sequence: CASSSYAGTEETQYF.

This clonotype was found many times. The CDR3 coding sequence is TGTGCCAGCAGGTCAGGCGGCGAGCAGTACTTC. Its protein is CASRSGGEQYF. The chain joins TRBV3-1 to TRBJ2-7; D is unresolved. Trimming left V 6 bases short and J 6 bases short, with 9 bases between. CDR1 LGHDT and CDR2 YNNKEL come from the germline V gene (reference sequence). The CDR3 is 11 residues long.

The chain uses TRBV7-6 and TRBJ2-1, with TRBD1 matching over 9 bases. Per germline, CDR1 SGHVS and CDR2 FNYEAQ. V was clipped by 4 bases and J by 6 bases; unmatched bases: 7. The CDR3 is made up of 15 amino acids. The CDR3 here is CASSSNRGRSNEQFF. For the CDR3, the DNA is TGTGCCAGCAGCTCTAACAGGGGGCGATCCAATGAGCAGTTCTTC. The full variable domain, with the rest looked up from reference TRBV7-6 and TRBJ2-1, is GAGVSQSPRYKVTKRGQDVALRCDPISGHVSLYWYRQALGQGPEFLTYFNYEAQQDKSGLPNDRFSAERPEGSISTLTIQRTEQRDSAMYRCASSSNRGRSNEQFFGPGTRLTVL.

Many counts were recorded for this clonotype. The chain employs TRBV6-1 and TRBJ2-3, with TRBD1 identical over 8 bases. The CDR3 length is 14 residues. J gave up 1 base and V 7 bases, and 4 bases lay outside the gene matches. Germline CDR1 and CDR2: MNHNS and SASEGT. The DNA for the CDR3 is TGTGCCAGCAAGGTACAGGGGGGCACAGATACGCAGTATTTT. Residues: CASKVQGGTDTQYF.

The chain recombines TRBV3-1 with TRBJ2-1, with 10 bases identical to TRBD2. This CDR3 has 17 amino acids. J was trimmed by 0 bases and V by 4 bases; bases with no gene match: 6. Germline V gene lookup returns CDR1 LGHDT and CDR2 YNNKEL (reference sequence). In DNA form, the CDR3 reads TGTGCCAGCAGCCGTAGCGGGGGGACGAGCTCCTACAATGAGCAGTTCTTC. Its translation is CASSRSGGTSSYNEQFF.

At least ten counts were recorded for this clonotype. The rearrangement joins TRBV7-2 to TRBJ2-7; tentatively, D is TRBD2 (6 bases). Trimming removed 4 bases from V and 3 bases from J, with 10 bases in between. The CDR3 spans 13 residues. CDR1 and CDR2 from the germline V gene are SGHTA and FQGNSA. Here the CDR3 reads CASSWDSYYEQYF. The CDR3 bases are TGTGCCAGCAGCTGGGACTCTTACTACGAGCAGTACTTC.

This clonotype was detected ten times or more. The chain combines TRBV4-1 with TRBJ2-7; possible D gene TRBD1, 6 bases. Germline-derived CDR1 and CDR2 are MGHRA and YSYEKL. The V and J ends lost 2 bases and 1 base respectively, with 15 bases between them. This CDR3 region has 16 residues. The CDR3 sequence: CASSQLRGTSSYEQYF. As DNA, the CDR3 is TGCGCCAGCAGCCAACTAAGGGGGACGTCATCCTACGAGCAGTACTTC.

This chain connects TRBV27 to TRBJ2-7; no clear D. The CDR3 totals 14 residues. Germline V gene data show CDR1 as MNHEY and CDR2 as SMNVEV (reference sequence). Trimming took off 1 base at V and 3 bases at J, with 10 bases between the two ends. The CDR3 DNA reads TGTGCCAGCAGTTTATTCGGGCCCAACTACGAGCAGTACTTC. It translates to CASSLFGPNYEQYF.